This T cell receptor beta chain was obtained from a study of blood T cell repertoires in COVID-19. Some clones are missing from TCRdb's copy, which holds only in-frame ones; the method was immunoSEQ multiplex PCR. The table lists about 310,000 clones, approximately 89% of them singletons. V was pared by 4 bases and J by 4 bases, with 2 bases of the junction left unmatched. CDR3 size: 13 residues. Germline values: CDR1 SGHKS, CDR2 YYEKEE (reference sequence). V usage is TRBV5-5 and J usage is TRBJ1-2, with 9 nucleotides matching TRBD1. Input material: peripheral blood. The TCR was taken from a woman in her 50s who had recovered from COVID-19. CDR3 DNA: TGTGCCAGCAGCCCGACAGGGGGCTATGGCTACACCTTC. Translated, it gives CASSPTGGYGYTF.